The clone carrying this T cell receptor (beta chain) was detected many times. Its cognate antigen is unknown. TCRdb analysed the 5' RACE reads with MiXCR anew, one entry per CDR3 protein. The data show 400,000 to 550,000 distinct CDR3 sequences, 20% to 25% seen once. The CDR3 is 12 amino acids. The ends lost 4 bases at V and 7 bases at J; junction bases unmatched: 2. Germline assignment: CDR1 SGHRS and CDR2 YFSETQ. This entry comes from a study of identical twins. Study findings and constraints: Cross-sectional statistical analysis was relied on for the conclusions, without the same donors being followed.

These data also featured in a second study, about T cells expressing NK-cell markers. As reported in that work: Among the experiments, several used an anti-gamma-delta TCR antibody to restrict sorting to alpha-beta TCR T cells. A range of about 1.0-7.0% of CD8+ T cells consisted of dominant NKG2C+ clonotypes in several donors.

Specimen: CD4+ T cells sorted from blood. This clonotype was obtained from a woman under 30 in good health. The chain employs TRBV5-1 and TRBJ2-1, with TRBD2 matching over 7 bases. The CDR3 bases are TGCGCCAGCAGCCTGGGGGGGAATGAGCAGTTCTTC. This codes for CASSLGGNEQFF.